The following is a T cell receptor beta chain sequence with its context. A much larger clonotype is one base distant, so this may be a read error. This CDR3 has 14 amino acids. Trimming left V 3 bases short and J 2 bases short, with 10 bases between. TCRdb reanalysed the RT-PCR reads using MiXCR and keeps one entry per CDR3 protein. The data contain hundreds of thousands of distinct CDR3 sequences, approximately 15% of them singletons. Sequencing was done on a sample of memory CD4+ T cells from blood. This receptor was taken from a female donor in good health, serving as a healthy control. This rearrangement joins TRBV12-3 or TRBV12-4 to TRBJ2-5, with a tentative D call TRBD1 (6 bases). The CDR3 loop reads CASSFRQAQETQYF. The CDR3, as DNA: TGTGCCAGCAGTTTCCGACAGGCACAAGAGACCCAGTACTTC.